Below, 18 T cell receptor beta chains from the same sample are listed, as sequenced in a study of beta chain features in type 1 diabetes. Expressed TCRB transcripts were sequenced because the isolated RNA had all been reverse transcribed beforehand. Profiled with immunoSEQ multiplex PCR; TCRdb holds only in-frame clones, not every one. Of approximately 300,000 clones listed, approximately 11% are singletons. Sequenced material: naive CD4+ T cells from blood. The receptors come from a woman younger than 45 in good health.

The CDR3: CASSPDRGLNEQFF. In DNA, the CDR3 is TGTGCCAGCTCACCGGACAGGGGGTTAAATGAGCAGTTCTTC. The rearrangement links TRBV18 to TRBJ2-1; 10 bases agree with TRBD1. Germline trimming cut 3 bases from V and 7 bases from J; bases unmatched to any gene: 3. This CDR3 is built from 14 residues. From germline, CDR1 is KGHSH and CDR2 LQKENI.

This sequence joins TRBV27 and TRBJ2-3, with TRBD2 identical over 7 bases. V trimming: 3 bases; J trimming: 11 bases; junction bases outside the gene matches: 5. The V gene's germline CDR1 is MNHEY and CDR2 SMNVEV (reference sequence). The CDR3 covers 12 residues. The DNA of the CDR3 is TGTGCCAGCAGTTTGGCTAGCGGACTGCAGTATTTT. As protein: CASSLASGLQYF.

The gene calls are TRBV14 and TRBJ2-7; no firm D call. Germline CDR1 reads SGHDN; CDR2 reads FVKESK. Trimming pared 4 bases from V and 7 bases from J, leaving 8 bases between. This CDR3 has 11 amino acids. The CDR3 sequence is CASSRGWEQYF. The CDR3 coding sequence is TGTGCCAGCAGCCGAGGTTGGGAGCAGTACTTC.

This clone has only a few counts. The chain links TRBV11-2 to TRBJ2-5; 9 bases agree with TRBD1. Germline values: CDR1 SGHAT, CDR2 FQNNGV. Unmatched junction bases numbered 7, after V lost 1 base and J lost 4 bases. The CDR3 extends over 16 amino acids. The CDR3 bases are TGTGCCAGCAGCTTAGTGGGACAGGGTAATTTAGAGACCCAGTACTTC. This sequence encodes CASSLVGQGNLETQYF.

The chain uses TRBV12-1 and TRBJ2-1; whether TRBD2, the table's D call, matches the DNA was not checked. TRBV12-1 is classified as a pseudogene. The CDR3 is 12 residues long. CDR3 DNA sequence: TGTGCCAGCATTCGGACTGGGAATGAGCAGTTCTTC. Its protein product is CASIRTGNEQFF.

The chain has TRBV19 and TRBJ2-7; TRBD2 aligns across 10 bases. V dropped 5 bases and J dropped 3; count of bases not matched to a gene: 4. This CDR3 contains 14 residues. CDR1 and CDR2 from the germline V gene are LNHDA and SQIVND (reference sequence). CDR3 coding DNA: TGTGCCAGTAGTCAACTAGCGGGAAACTACGAGCAGTACTTC. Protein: CASSQLAGNYEQYF.

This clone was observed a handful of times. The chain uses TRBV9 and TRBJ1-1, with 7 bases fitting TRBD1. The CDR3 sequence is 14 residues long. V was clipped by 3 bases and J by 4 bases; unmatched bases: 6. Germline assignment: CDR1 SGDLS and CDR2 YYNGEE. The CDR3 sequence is CASSGGAGGTEAFF. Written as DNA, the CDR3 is TGTGCCAGCAGCGGGGGTGCAGGGGGCACTGAAGCTTTCTTT. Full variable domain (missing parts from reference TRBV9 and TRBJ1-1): DSGVTQTPKHLITATGQRVTLRCSPRSGDLSVYWYQQSLDQGLQFLIQYYNGEERAKGNILERFSAQQFPDLHSELNLSSLELGDSALYFCASSGGAGGTEAFFGQGTRLTVV.

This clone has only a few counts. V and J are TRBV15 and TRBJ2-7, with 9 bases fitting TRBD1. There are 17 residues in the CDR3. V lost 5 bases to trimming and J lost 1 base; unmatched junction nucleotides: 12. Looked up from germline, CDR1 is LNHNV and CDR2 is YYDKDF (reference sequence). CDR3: CATSPRTGEDVSYEQYF. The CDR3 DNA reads TGTGCCACCAGCCCTCGGACAGGGGAGGATGTGTCCTACGAGCAGTACTTC. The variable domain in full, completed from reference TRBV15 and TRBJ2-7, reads DAMVIQNPRYQVTQFGKPVTLSCSQTLNHNVMYWYQQKSSQAPKLLFHYYDKDFNNEADTPDNFQSRRPNTSFCFLDIRSPGLGDTAMYLCATSPRTGEDVSYEQYFGPGTRLTVT.

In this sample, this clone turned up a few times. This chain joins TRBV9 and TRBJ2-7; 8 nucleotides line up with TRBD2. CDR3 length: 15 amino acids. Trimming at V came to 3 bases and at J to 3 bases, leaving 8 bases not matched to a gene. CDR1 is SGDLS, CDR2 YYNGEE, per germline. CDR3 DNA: TGTGCCAGCAGCGCTGGGCAGCGGGGGAACTACGAGCAGTACTTC. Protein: CASSAGQRGNYEQYF.

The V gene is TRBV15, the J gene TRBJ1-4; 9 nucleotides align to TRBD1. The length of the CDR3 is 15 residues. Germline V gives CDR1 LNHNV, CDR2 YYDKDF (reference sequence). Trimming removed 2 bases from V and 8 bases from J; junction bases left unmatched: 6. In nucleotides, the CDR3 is TGTGCCACCAGCAGAATTACAGGGGGCCGCGAAAAACTGTTTTTT. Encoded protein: CATSRITGGREKLFF.

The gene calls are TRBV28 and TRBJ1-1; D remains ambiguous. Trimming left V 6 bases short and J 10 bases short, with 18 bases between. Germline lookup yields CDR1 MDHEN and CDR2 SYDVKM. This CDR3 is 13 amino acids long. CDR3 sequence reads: CASSKGRETTAFF. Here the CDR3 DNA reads TGTGCCAGCAGCAAAGGACGGGAGACAACAGCTTTCTTT.

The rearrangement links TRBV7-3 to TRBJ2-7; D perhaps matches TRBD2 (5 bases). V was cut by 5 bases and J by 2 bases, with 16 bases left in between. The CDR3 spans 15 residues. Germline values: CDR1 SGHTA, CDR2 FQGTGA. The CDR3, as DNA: TGTGCCAGCAGCGTAGCCGCGGGCGGTACCTACGAGCAGTACTTC. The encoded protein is CASSVAAGGTYEQYF.

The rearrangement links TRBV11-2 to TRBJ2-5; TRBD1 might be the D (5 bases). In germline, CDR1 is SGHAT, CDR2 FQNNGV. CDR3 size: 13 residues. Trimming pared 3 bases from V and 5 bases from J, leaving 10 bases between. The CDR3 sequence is CASSFQGLETQYF. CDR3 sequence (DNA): TGTGCCAGCAGCTTTCAGGGTTTGGAGACCCAGTACTTC. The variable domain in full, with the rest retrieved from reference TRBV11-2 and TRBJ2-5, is EAGVAQSPRYKIIEKRQSVAFWCNPISGHATLYWYQQILGQGPKLLIQFQNNGVVDDSQLPKDRFSAERLKGVDSTLKIQPAKLEDSAVYLCASSFQGLETQYFGPGTRLLVL.

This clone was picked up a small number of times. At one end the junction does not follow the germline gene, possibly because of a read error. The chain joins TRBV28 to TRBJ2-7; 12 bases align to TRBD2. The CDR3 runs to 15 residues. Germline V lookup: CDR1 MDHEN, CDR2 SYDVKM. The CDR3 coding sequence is TGTGCCAGCGCTGGACTAGCGGGAAACTCCAACGAGCAGTACTTC. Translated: CASAGLAGNSNEQYF.

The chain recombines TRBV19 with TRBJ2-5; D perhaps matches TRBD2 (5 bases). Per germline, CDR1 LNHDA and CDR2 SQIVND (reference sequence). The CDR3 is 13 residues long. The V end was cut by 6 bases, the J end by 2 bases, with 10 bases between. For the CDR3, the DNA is TGTGCCAGTAGCCCGACGGGACAAGAGACCCAGTACTTC. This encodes CASSPTGQETQYF.

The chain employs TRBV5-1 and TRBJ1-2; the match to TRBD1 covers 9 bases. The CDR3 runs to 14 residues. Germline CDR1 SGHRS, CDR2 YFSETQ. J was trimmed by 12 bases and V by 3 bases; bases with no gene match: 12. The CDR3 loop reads CASSSRTGEGENTF. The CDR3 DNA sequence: TGCGCCAGCAGCTCCCGGACAGGGGAAGGGGAAAACACCTTC.

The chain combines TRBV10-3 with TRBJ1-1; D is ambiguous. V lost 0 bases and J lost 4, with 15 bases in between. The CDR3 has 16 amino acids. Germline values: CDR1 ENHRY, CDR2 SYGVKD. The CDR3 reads CAISESTVLRGTEAFF. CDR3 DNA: TGTGCCATCAGTGAGTCGACCGTGCTGCGGGGCACTGAAGCTTTCTTT.

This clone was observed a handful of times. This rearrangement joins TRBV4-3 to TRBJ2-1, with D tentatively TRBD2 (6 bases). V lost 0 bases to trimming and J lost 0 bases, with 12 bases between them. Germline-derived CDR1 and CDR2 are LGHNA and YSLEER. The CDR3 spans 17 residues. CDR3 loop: CASSQDRGSSSYNEQFF. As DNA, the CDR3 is TGCGCCAGCAGCCAAGACCGGGGGTCAAGCTCCTACAATGAGCAGTTCTTC.